These 5 T cell receptor beta chains were sequenced from one sample in a study of cytomegalovirus exposure and HLA in healthy donors. Primers for the PCR totalled 60 Vbeta and 13 Jbeta. Libraries were prepared by immunoSEQ multiplex PCR; TCRdb keeps only in-frame clonotypes and omits some of them. The table lists around 150,000 clones, with around 1.9% in the top ten. Sample: PBMCs. The receptor source for this set is a man aged 25 to 40 in good health and CMV-seronegative.

The chain carries TRBV6-4 and TRBJ2-1, with D hard to call. Germline loops: CDR1 MRHNA, CDR2 SNTAGT. Deletions cut 3 bases from V and 11 bases from J, with 14 bases between. The CDR3 has 13 amino acids. Here the CDR3 DNA reads TGTGCCAGCAGTGAGACGTTTGGAGTAAAGCAGTTCTTC. It encodes CASSETFGVKQFF.

The CDR3 DNA sequence: TGTGCCAGCCGTAGTAACTATGGCTACACCTTC. It translates to CASRSNYGYTF. The chain combines TRBV6-5 with TRBJ1-2; no reliable D call. Per germline, CDR1 MNHEY and CDR2 SVGAGI. With 8 bases removed from V and 1 base from J, the gap between germline ends came to 5 bases. The CDR3 runs to 11 residues.

V is TRBV29-1 and J is TRBJ1-1; perhaps TRBD1 as D (5 bases). Germline CDR1 reads SQVTM; CDR2 reads ANQGSEA. V gave up 4 bases and J gave up 7 bases, with 16 bases separating them. CDR3 length: 13 residues. CDR3 coding DNA: TGCAGCGTTGCCCGACAGCTACTTAGTGAAGCTTTCTTT. This sequence encodes CSVARQLLSEAFF.

The gene calls are TRBV5-5 and TRBJ2-5; D possibly corresponds to TRBD1 (6 bases). This CDR3 has 13 amino acids. Looked up from germline, CDR1 is SGHKS and CDR2 is YYEKEE (reference sequence). V lost 4 bases and J lost 9, with 16 bases in between. This chain's CDR3 is CASSLVVAGAQYF. The CDR3 coding sequence is TGTGCCAGCAGCCTGGTAGTAGCAGGGGCCCAGTACTTC.

This rearrangement joins TRBV5-1 to TRBJ1-1; no reliable D call. With 4 bases removed from V and 2 bases from J, the gap between germline ends came to 27 bases. The CDR3 spans 19 residues. Germline V lookup: CDR1 SGHRS, CDR2 YFSETQ. This CDR3 reads CASSPRAWRSPPLNTEAFF. In DNA form, the CDR3 reads TGCGCCAGCAGCCCCCGAGCATGGCGGTCCCCACCTCTCAACACTGAAGCTTTCTTT.